Following are 22 T cell receptor beta chains from one sample sequenced in a study of response to subunit inactivated influenza vaccine. TCRdb re-called the RT-PCR reads through MiXCR, storing one row per CDR3 protein. The table records 500,000 to 750,000 distinct CDR3 sequences, 11% to 15% of them present only once. The input for sequencing was PBMCs from blood, taken 11 to 12 days after vaccination. The source of these receptors is a man aged 50 to 60 who received an inactivated influenza vaccine.

This chain connects TRBV12-3 or TRBV12-4 to TRBJ2-5, with TRBD2 matching 8 bases. This CDR3 comprises 16 residues. With V trimmed by 5 bases and J by 1 base, 9 bases remained unmatched. The CDR3: CASSTRPGLVQETQYF. CDR3 nucleotide sequence: TGTGCCAGCAGTACTAGACCGGGACTAGTCCAAGAGACCCAGTACTTC.

This clonotype was picked up a small number of times. The V call is TRBV15, the J call TRBJ2-1; 8 bases line up with TRBD2. V lost 5 bases and J lost 8; bases outside the gene matches: 11. The CDR3 is 15 residues long. CDR1 is LNHNV and CDR2 is YYDKDF in the germline V gene (reference sequence). The CDR3 DNA is TGTGCCACCAGCCCTCACACCGGGACTAGTGATGAGCAGTTCTTC. This gives the protein CATSPHTGTSDEQFF.

The sample holds a few counts of this clonotype. The CDR3 protein is CASSQGAGDSYEQYF. CDR3 sequence (DNA): TGTGCCAGCAGCCAAGGTGCCGGGGACAGCTACGAGCAGTACTTC. The chain is built from TRBV14 and TRBJ2-7; 7 bases map to TRBD1. CDR3 length: 15 amino acids. With 1 base clipped from V and 3 bases from J, the junction kept 6 bases outside the gene matches. The germline V gene has CDR1 SGHDN and CDR2 FVKESK. The entire variable domain, with the rest obtained from reference TRBV14 and TRBJ2-7, is as follows: EAGVTQFPSHSVIEKGQTVTLRCDPISGHDNLYWYRRVMGKEIKFLLHFVKESKQDESGMPNNRFLAERTGGTYSTLKVQPAELEDSGVYFCASSQGAGDSYEQYFGPGTRLTVT.

This clonotype was found a few times. The gene calls are TRBV9 and TRBJ1-6; possibly TRBD1 for D (5 bases). V dropped 0 bases and J dropped 9 bases, with 10 bases sitting between them. The CDR3 sequence is 14 residues long. From germline, CDR1 is SGDLS and CDR2 YYNGEE. The CDR3 region has the DNA TGTGCCAGCAGCGTAGGGGGGAGGGCTTCACCCCTCCACTTT. Translation gives CASSVGGRASPLHF.

The V and J genes are TRBV11-2 and TRBJ2-1, with 10 bases matching TRBD2. Looked up from germline, CDR1 is SGHAT and CDR2 is FQNNGV. After removal of 4 bases from V and 3 bases from J, the junction contained 6 bases not matched to a gene. The CDR3 runs to 16 residues. The CDR3 DNA is TGTGCCAGCAGCTCCGCCGGGACTAGCGTCTACAATGAGCAGTTCTTC. Protein: CASSSAGTSVYNEQFF. The full variable domain, completed using reference TRBV11-2 and TRBJ2-1, is EAGVAQSPRYKIIEKRQSVAFWCNPISGHATLYWYQQILGQGPKLLIQFQNNGVVDDSQLPKDRFSAERLKGVDSTLKIQPAKLEDSAVYLCASSSAGTSVYNEQFFGPGTRLTVL.

CDR3 protein: CSVEGGRKSSGANVLTF. CDR3 DNA sequence: TGCAGCGTTGAGGGGGGACGGAAAAGCTCTGGGGCCAACGTCCTGACTTTC. This rearrangement joins TRBV29-1 to TRBJ2-6, with a weak D call TRBD2 (6 bases). V was pared by 3 bases and J by 0 bases, with 15 bases between. The germline V gene has CDR1 SQVTM and CDR2 ANQGSEA. The CDR3 length is 17 residues.

The chain couples TRBV24-1 to TRBJ2-1; D might be TRBD1 (6 bases). Trimming removed 1 base at V and 2 bases at J, with 14 bases between. The germline V gene encodes CDR1 KGHDR and CDR2 SFDVKD. This CDR3 is 17 amino acids long. This chain's CDR3 is CATSDFVGGSAYNEQFF. DNA for the CDR3: TGTGCCACCAGTGATTTCGTTGGGGGCTCGGCCTACAATGAGCAGTTCTTC.

The chain employs TRBV6-4 and TRBJ2-2; the D gene is possibly TRBD1 (6 bases). Trimming removed 5 bases from V and 6 bases from J, with 13 bases in between. The V gene's germline CDR1 is MRHNA and CDR2 SNTAGT. The CDR3 runs to 14 residues. The CDR3 sequence: CASSSQGSAGELFF. Written as DNA, the CDR3 is TGTGCCAGCAGTTCCCAGGGGAGCGCCGGGGAGCTGTTTTTT.

This clonotype was found many times. The chain is built from TRBV24-1 and TRBJ2-1, with 8 bases fitting TRBD1. Losses at the gene ends were 3 bases for V and 4 bases for J; bases not matched to a gene: 4. The CDR3 spans 15 residues. CDR1 KGHDR and CDR2 SFDVKD come from the germline V gene. The chain's CDR3 is CATSDQGTGYNEQFF. CDR3 bases: TGTGCCACCAGTGATCAAGGGACAGGTTACAATGAGCAGTTCTTC.

V usage is TRBV5-1 and J usage is TRBJ2-7; D possibly corresponds to TRBD1 (6 bases). CDR3 length: 15 residues. CDR1 is SGHRS and CDR2 is YFSETQ in the germline V gene. V shed 4 bases and J shed 6 bases, with 20 bases lying between them. The CDR3 protein is CASSRGTPGVSEQYF. CDR3 nucleotides: TGCGCCAGCAGCCGTGGAACCCCAGGGGTAAGCGAGCAGTACTTC.

As concerns this clonotype: A much larger clone differs by one base, so this may be a read error. This sequence joins TRBV12-3 or TRBV12-4 and TRBJ1-6; 7 positions match TRBD1. The CDR3 has 13 residues. The V segment lost 6 bases and the J segment 7 bases; nucleotides outside the gene matches: 3. Here the CDR3 DNA reads TGTGCCAGCAGACCGGGACAGAATTCACCCCTCCACTTT. Protein product: CASRPGQNSPLHF.

The chain joins TRBV29-1 to TRBJ1-2; D possibly corresponds to TRBD1 (5 bases). The CDR3 consists of 12 residues. Between the trimmed V and J ends, which lost 5 bases and 3 bases, there was a span of 10 bases. The germline CDR1 and CDR2 sequences are SQVTM and ANQGSEA. The CDR3 DNA is TGCAGCGTTCGCGGGACTCACTATGGCTACACCTTC. Its protein is CSVRGTHYGYTF.

This clonotype occurred many times. V is TRBV12-3 or TRBV12-4 and J is TRBJ1-2; D may be TRBD1 (6 bases). CDR3 length: 14 residues. V lost 3 bases and J 8 bases, leaving 16 bases between the germline ends. CDR3 loop: CASSLRAGEGGYTF. CDR3 DNA sequence: TGTGCCAGCAGTTTGAGGGCAGGGGAAGGCGGCTACACCTTC.

The chain is built from TRBV19 and TRBJ2-7; possibly TRBD1 for D (6 bases). This CDR3 has 14 residues. V lost 3 bases, J lost 4 bases, and 13 bases lay in between. CDR1 and CDR2 from the germline V gene are LNHDA and SQIVND (reference sequence). CDR3 residues: CASSIGGQGYEQYF. In DNA, the CDR3 is TGTGCCAGTAGTATCGGTGGGCAGGGGTACGAGCAGTACTTC. The variable domain in full, with the rest retrieved from reference TRBV19 and TRBJ2-7, is DGGITQSPKYLFRKEGQNVTLSCEQNLNHDAMYWYRQDPGQGLRLIYYSQIVNDFQKGDIAEGYSVSREKKESFPLTVTSAQKNPTAFYLCASSIGGQGYEQYFGPGTRLTVT.

There are a few counts of this clonotype. The chain carries TRBV20-1 and TRBJ1-6; possibly TRBD1 for D (5 bases). The germline CDR1 and CDR2 sequences are DFQATT and SNEGSKA (reference sequence). There are 15 residues in the CDR3. The CDR3 nucleotides read TGCAGCGTACCTGCCGGGACGGCGGGTAATTCACCCCTCCACTTT. This translates into CSVPAGTAGNSPLHF.

There are many counts of this clonotype. The chain recombines TRBV5-4 with TRBJ2-1; D possibly corresponds to TRBD1 (5 bases). Per germline, CDR1 SGHNT and CDR2 YYREEE (reference sequence). CDR3 length equals 12 residues. V was clipped by 4 bases and J by 8 bases, with 10 bases between them. This CDR3 is CASSRDSDEQFF. Here the CDR3 DNA reads TGTGCCAGCAGCCGCGACAGCGATGAGCAGTTCTTC.

This clonotype was observed a handful of times. The chain carries TRBV28 and TRBJ2-3; D may be TRBD1 (6 bases). V dropped 8 bases and J dropped 5 bases, with 23 bases sitting between them. There are 16 residues in the CDR3. The V gene's germline CDR1 is MDHEN and CDR2 SYDVKM. CDR3 sequence: CASPPTGTFFGDTQYF. The DNA of the CDR3 is TGTGCCAGCCCTCCGACGGGGACATTCTTCGGAGATACGCAGTATTTT. The variable domain in full, with the rest retrieved from reference TRBV28 and TRBJ2-3, is DVKVTQSSRYLVKRTGEKVFLECVQDMDHENMFWYRQDPGLGLRLIYFSYDVKMKEKGDIPEGYSVSREKKERFSLILESASTNQTSMYLCASPPTGTFFGDTQYFGPGTRLTVL.

The chain joins TRBV7-2 to TRBJ2-3; possible D gene TRBD2, 6 bases. Deletions cut 0 bases from V and 4 bases from J, with 14 bases between. Germline V gives CDR1 SGHTA, CDR2 FQGNSA. CDR3 size: 16 residues. Written as DNA, the CDR3 is TGTGCCAGCAGCTTAGCGCATGCGGGGCCGGCAGATACGCAGTATTTT. Protein: CASSLAHAGPADTQYF.

This clonotype has just a few counts. This chain links TRBV30 with TRBJ2-3; 7 nucleotides agree with TRBD2. The germline gives CDR1 GTSNPN, CDR2 SVGIG (reference sequence). The CDR3 loop spans 14 amino acids. With 0 bases clipped from V and 6 bases from J, the junction kept 6 bases outside the gene matches. CDR3 region: CAWSVRRGRDTQYF. The CDR3 DNA sequence: TGTGCCTGGAGTGTACGGCGGGGGAGGGATACGCAGTATTTT.

The chain employs TRBV4-2 and TRBJ2-7; no clear D gene. Germline V gene lookup returns CDR1 LGHNA and CDR2 YNFKEQ. Between the trimmed V and J ends, which lost 1 base and 4 bases, there was a span of 14 bases. This CDR3 spans 15 amino acids. CDR3 loop: CASSQGFPGTYEQYF. The DNA of the CDR3 is TGTGCCAGCAGCCAAGGTTTTCCAGGCACTTACGAGCAGTACTTC.

There are a few counts of this clonotype. V and J are TRBV30 and TRBJ2-6; D unresolved. Germline V gene sequence: CDR1 GTSNPN, CDR2 SVGIG (reference sequence). Between the trimmed V and J ends, which lost 0 bases and 2 bases, there was a span of 17 bases. The CDR3 contains 18 residues. CDR3: CAWSVEPRYVPGANVLTF. CDR3 DNA sequence: TGTGCCTGGAGTGTAGAGCCACGGTACGTTCCTGGGGCCAACGTCCTGACTTTC.

The chain has TRBV4-1 and TRBJ2-7, with 7 bases matching TRBD1. Germline lookup yields CDR1 MGHRA and CDR2 YSYEKL. The V gene end was trimmed by 3 bases and the J gene end by 7 bases; junction bases not matched to a gene: 12. This CDR3 spans 15 amino acids. The CDR3: CASSHPTGSRREQYF. The CDR3 nucleotides are TGCGCCAGCAGCCACCCGACAGGGAGCCGCCGGGAGCAGTACTTC.